The sequence of this T cell receptor (beta chain) was determined in a study of CD8 T cells in ankylosing spondylitis. The study's findings and limits: Typical of ankylosing spondylitis blood, it appeared, was a TCR beta motif of eight highly homologous variants. Earlier reports found some motif variants in synovial fluid and blood in reactive arthritis.

Each CDR3 protein is one row after TCRdb ran MiXCR on the 5' RACE reads. Seen here are about 540,000 distinct CDR3 sequences, over 9.5% observed once, and the top ten hold over 6.5%. To note about this clonotype: The antigen remains unidentified.

The source of this sequence is a male donor with ankylosing spondylitis. Specimen: blood, either unsorted or a sorted T cell fraction (not recorded which).

The CDR3 spells CASSLSGVRPYEQYF. The CDR3 coding sequence is TGTGCCAGCAGCTTATCGGGCGTTCGTCCCTACGAGCAGTACTTC. The chain carries TRBV7-6 and TRBJ2-7; D uncertain. The CDR3 covers 15 residues. In germline, CDR1 is SGHVS, CDR2 FNYEAQ. The ends were cut back, 2 bases at V and 2 bases at J, with 13 bases in the middle.